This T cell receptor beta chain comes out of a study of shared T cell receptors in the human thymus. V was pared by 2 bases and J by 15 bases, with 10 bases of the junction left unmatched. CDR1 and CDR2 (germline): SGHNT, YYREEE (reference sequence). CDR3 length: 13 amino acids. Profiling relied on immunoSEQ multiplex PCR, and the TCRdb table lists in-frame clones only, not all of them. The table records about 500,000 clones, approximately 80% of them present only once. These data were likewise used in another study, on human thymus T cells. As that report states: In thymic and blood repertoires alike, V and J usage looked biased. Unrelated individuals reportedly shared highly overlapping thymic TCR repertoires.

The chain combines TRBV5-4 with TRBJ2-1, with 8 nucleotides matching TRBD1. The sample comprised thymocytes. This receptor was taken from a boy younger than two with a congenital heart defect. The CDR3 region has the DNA TGTGCCAGCAGCTTAGGACAGGGCCACACGGGGTTCTTC. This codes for CASSLGQGHTGFF.